Following are 24 T cell receptor beta chains from one sample sequenced in a study of a mutant IDH1 vaccine in newly diagnosed glioma (dated by TCRdb to about 2021). Libraries were constructed by the immunoSEQ multiplex PCR assay. Imported from immuneACCESS, the table was reduced by TCRdb to in-frame sequences with V and J called. These copies leave out some clones; in studies compared against another copy, an unresolved V gene accounts for under half, and the cause of the remainder is not known. The sample table records tens of thousands of clones; 81% of these occur just once. The biggest ten clones account for about 5.5% of the sample. The time point label here, explained by the study, means: week 23, last vaccination. Each vaccine dose, consisting of 300 ug of a 20-mer mutant IDH1 peptide in Montanide, was administered subcutaneously with topical imiquimod. Antigens for these TCRs are unknown.

The specimen comprised PBMCs, sampled from a glioma patient whose treatment included an IDH1 peptide vaccine. These receptors all stem from a man aged 40-49 years with glioma.

The chain has TRBV2 and TRBJ1-2; D might be TRBD1 (6 bases). Trimming pared 6 bases from V and 6 bases from J, leaving 11 bases between. CDR1 is SNHLY and CDR2 is FYNNEI in the germline V gene. This CDR3 spans 12 amino acids. The CDR3 here is CASRQGFDGYTF. CDR3 in DNA: TGTGCCAGCAGACAGGGATTCGATGGCTACACCTTC.

This clone has just a few counts. The V and J genes are TRBV9 and TRBJ2-1; D gene uncertain. Germline V gene sequence: CDR1 SGDLS, CDR2 YYNGEE. Trimming removed 2 bases from V and 8 bases from J, with 11 bases in between. The CDR3 spans 13 residues. CDR3 nucleotide sequence: TGTGCCAGCAGCGTCGGCGGTGGCGATGAGCAGTTCTTC. It codes for CASSVGGGDEQFF.

The chain combines TRBV4-1 with TRBJ1-6; D not certain. Per the germline V gene, CDR1 is MGHRA and CDR2 is YSYEKL. Trimming shortened V by 6 bases and J by 0 bases, and 9 bases separated the two germline ends. The CDR3 has 15 residues. The CDR3 protein is CASSSSSSYNSPLHF. The CDR3 DNA follows: TGCGCCAGCAGTTCCAGTAGCTCCTATAATTCACCCCTCCACTTT.

This clone was observed a handful of times. This chain links TRBV18 with TRBJ2-6; 11 bases are a match to TRBD1. Germline loops: CDR1 KGHSH, CDR2 LQKENI. Trimming cost V 5 bases and J 0 bases; bases outside gene matches: 3. The CDR3 length is 17 residues. As DNA, the CDR3 is TGTGCCAGCTCAGGACAGGGGGCGAGCTCTGGGGCCAACGTCCTGACTTTC. This gives the protein CASSGQGASSGANVLTF.

With regard to this clone: This CDR3 is also generated by other DNA sequences in the sample. The chain couples TRBV6-6 to TRBJ2-7; 8 bases align to TRBD1. CDR1 is MNHNY, CDR2 SVGAGI, per germline (reference sequence). With V trimmed by 0 bases and J by 2 bases, 3 bases remained unmatched. The CDR3 is made up of 15 amino acids. The CDR3: CASSYSMTGAYEQYF. The CDR3 coding sequence is TGTGCCAGCAGTTACTCGATGACAGGGGCCTACGAGCAGTACTTC.

The V and J genes are TRBV6-5 and TRBJ2-1; unclear D gene. The CDR3 has 14 residues. The germline V and J ends were trimmed by 6 bases and 4 bases, with 13 bases remaining between them. The germline V gene has CDR1 MNHEY and CDR2 SVGAGI. The CDR3 region is CASSRSPRYNEQFF. For the CDR3, the DNA is TGTGCCAGCAGCCGATCGCCCCGGTACAATGAGCAGTTCTTC.

The gene calls are TRBV5-6 and TRBJ2-1; D call uncertain. The CDR3 contains 13 residues. Germline values: CDR1 SGHDT, CDR2 YYEEEE. V gave up 4 bases and J gave up 7 bases, with 12 bases separating them. This chain's CDR3 is CASSPYLGNEQFF. The CDR3 DNA is TGTGCCAGCAGCCCCTACCTAGGTAATGAGCAGTTCTTC. The full variable domain, in which reference TRBV5-6 and TRBJ2-1 provide the parts outside the CDR3, is DAGVTQSPTHLIKTRGQQVTLRCSPKSGHDTVSWYQQALGQGPQFIFQYYEEEERQRGNFPDRFSGHQFPNYSSELNVNALLLGDSALYLCASSPYLGNEQFFGPGTRLTVL.

This chain links TRBV6-1 with TRBJ2-5; 7 bases map to TRBD1. Matching the DNA end better, TRBJ2-7 makes the J call doubtful. Germline V CDR1 and CDR2: MNHNS, SASEGT. The CDR3 contains 12 residues. CDR3 sequence: CASRTGAYEQYF. The CDR3 region has the DNA TGTGCCAGCAGAACAGGGGCCTACGAGCAGTACTTC.

The chain has TRBV18 and TRBJ2-5, with D maybe TRBD2 (6 bases). Between the trimmed V and J ends, which lost 2 bases and 3 bases, there was a span of 10 bases. This CDR3 has 14 amino acids. The germline V gene encodes CDR1 KGHSH and CDR2 LQKENI. CDR3 coding DNA: TGTGCCAGCTCACCAGGCGGGGTGAAAGAGACCCAGTACTTC. Its translation: CASSPGGVKETQYF.

The chain is built from TRBV28 and TRBJ1-1; possibly TRBD1 for D (6 bases). V lost 7 bases and J 7 bases, leaving 13 bases between the germline ends. CDR3 length equals 12 residues. The V gene's germline CDR1 is MDHEN and CDR2 SYDVKM. CDR3 sequence (DNA): TGTGCCAGCACCAGGGGTACAATTGAAGCTTTCTTT. Encoded protein: CASTRGTIEAFF.

This clone was recorded only once. The chain joins TRBV19 to TRBJ2-1; 10 positions agree with TRBD2. From germline, CDR1 is LNHDA and CDR2 SQIVND (reference sequence). J was trimmed by 1 base and V by 0 bases; bases with no gene match: 6. This CDR3 spans 18 amino acids. CDR3 region: CASSIDLAGVLSYNEQFF. The CDR3 DNA reads as TGTGCCAGTAGTATAGATCTAGCGGGAGTCTTGTCCTACAATGAGCAGTTCTTC.

The chain combines TRBV5-1 with TRBJ1-5, with D perhaps matching TRBD1 (6 bases). V was cut by 4 bases and J by 4 bases, with 12 bases left in between. Germline V gene sequence: CDR1 SGHRS, CDR2 YFSETQ. CDR3 size: 14 residues. In DNA, the CDR3 is TGCGCCAGCAGCACCGGACAGCCAAATCAGCCCCAGCATTTT. This sequence encodes CASSTGQPNQPQHF.

The CDR3 reads CASSIAQGLGEQYF. In nucleotides, the CDR3 is TGTGCCAGTAGTATTGCCCAGGGTTTGGGCGAGCAGTACTTC. V is TRBV19 and J is TRBJ2-7, with D tentatively TRBD1 (5 bases). The germline gives CDR1 LNHDA, CDR2 SQIVND (reference sequence). The CDR3 runs 14 residues. The V end was cut by 3 bases, the J end by 6 bases, with 15 bases between.

The chain has TRBV28 and TRBJ1-1; TRBD1 aligns across 9 bases. The CDR3 totals 14 residues. J was trimmed by 1 base and V by 8 bases; bases with no gene match: 5. Germline V gene data show CDR1 as MDHEN and CDR2 as SYDVKM. The chain's CDR3 is CASQQGAGNTEAFF. The CDR3 DNA reads as TGTGCCAGCCAACAGGGGGCGGGGAACACTGAAGCTTTCTTT.

This chain joins TRBV11-2 and TRBJ1-3, with D unresolved. This CDR3 spans 14 amino acids. Germline CDR1 is SGHAT and CDR2 is FQNNGV. V lost 1 base and J 0 bases, leaving 4 bases between the germline ends. The CDR3 here is CASSLGISGNTIYF. Written as DNA, the CDR3 is TGTGCCAGCAGCTTAGGTATCTCTGGAAACACCATATATTTT.

This rearrangement joins TRBV2 to TRBJ2-1; TRBD1 agrees at 9 bases. With V trimmed by 8 bases and J by 6 bases, 2 bases remained unmatched. The CDR3 is made up of 12 amino acids. Germline loops: CDR1 SNHLY, CDR2 FYNNEI. The CDR3 protein is CASDRGSNEQFF. The CDR3 nucleotides are TGTGCCAGCGACAGGGGGAGCAATGAGCAGTTCTTC.

The chain carries TRBV19 and TRBJ1-2, with 8 bases matching TRBD1. Trimming took 7 bases from V and 6 from J; bases not matched to a gene: 10. CDR3 length equals 14 residues. CDR1 and CDR2 from the germline V gene are LNHDA and SQIVND (reference sequence). CDR3: CASTLRTGNDGYTF. CDR3 DNA sequence: TGTGCCAGTACCTTACGGACAGGGAATGATGGCTACACCTTC.

The chain is built from TRBV25-1 and TRBJ1-2; D uncertain. Trimming pared 2 bases from V and 8 bases from J, leaving 15 bases between. The CDR3 spans 14 residues. Germline V gene sequence: CDR1 MGHDK, CDR2 SYGVNS. The CDR3 protein is CASSEGGGFVGYTF. CDR3 DNA: TGTGCCAGCAGTGAAGGTGGCGGTTTCGTAGGCTACACCTTC.

The chain joins TRBV7-8 to TRBJ2-7, with 7 bases aligning to TRBD2. Trimming cost V 0 bases and J 6 bases; bases outside gene matches: 2. The CDR3 is 13 residues long. CDR1 is SGHVS and CDR2 is FQNEAQ in the germline V gene. CDR3 nucleotide sequence: TGTGCCAGCAGCTTAGCGGGAGGGTCCGAGCAGTACTTC. As protein: CASSLAGGSEQYF.

The chain employs TRBV5-4 and TRBJ2-3; TRBD1 matches 11 bases. Germline CDR1 is SGHNT and CDR2 is YYREEE (reference sequence). This CDR3 region has 16 residues. V lost 4 bases to trimming and J lost 4 bases; unmatched junction nucleotides: 8. The CDR3 bases are TGTGCCAGCAGCCGAATGGACAGGGGGCGCGCAGATACGCAGTATTTT. It encodes CASSRMDRGRADTQYF.

The V gene is TRBV15, the J gene TRBJ2-2, with 8 bases that match TRBD1. With V trimmed by 1 base and J by 3 bases, 1 base remained unmatched. CDR1 LNHNV and CDR2 YYDKDF come from the germline V gene (reference sequence). The CDR3 is 15 amino acids. CDR3 sequence: CATSRAGGDTGELFF. The CDR3 bases are TGTGCCACCAGCAGAGCAGGGGGCGACACCGGGGAGCTGTTTTTT.

This clone showed up just a few times. The chain links TRBV2 to TRBJ2-5, with 12 bases matching TRBD2. The CDR3 contains 16 residues. The germline V gene has CDR1 SNHLY and CDR2 FYNNEI. Trimming cost V 1 base and J 2 bases; bases outside gene matches: 2. CDR3 in amino acids: CASSEGLAGGQETQYF. The CDR3 nucleotides read TGTGCCAGCAGTGAAGGTCTAGCGGGAGGGCAAGAGACCCAGTACTTC.

This chain links TRBV9 with TRBJ1-3, with TRBD1 as a possible D gene (5 bases). Per the germline V gene, CDR1 is SGDLS and CDR2 is YYNGEE. There are 15 residues in the CDR3. Trimming pared 3 bases from V and 5 bases from J, leaving 15 bases between. CDR3 region: CASSEPQGSRNTIYF. The DNA of the CDR3 is TGTGCCAGCAGCGAACCTCAGGGTAGTAGAAACACCATATATTTT.

This chain connects TRBV27 to TRBJ2-3; no definite D call. V was pared by 4 bases and J by 2 bases, with 13 bases between. Germline CDR1 is MNHEY and CDR2 is SMNVEV (reference sequence). The CDR3 contains 15 residues. CDR3 bases: TGTGCCAGCAGTTCCACCGACATAATCACAGATACGCAGTATTTT. Translating gives CASSSTDIITDTQYF.